This TCR beta chain was documented in a study of T cell responses to AZD1222 COVID-19 vaccine. This CDR3 has 12 amino acids. In germline, CDR1 is SQVTM, CDR2 ANQGSEA. The J segment lost 4 bases and the V segment lost 8 bases, leaving 6 bases of the junction unmatched. Regarding the study as a whole: The study found vaccine-associated CD4 TCRs spanning spike, dominant at 160-218 and 743-854.

On this clone: The antigen is undetermined.

The table came from immunoSEQ multiplex PCR; TCRdb's copy has only in-frame clones and leaves some out. The data contain more than 65,000 clones, around 73% of them singletons. The starting material was peripheral blood, obtained on day 0 of AZD1222 vaccination. The sequence came from an adult in good health. The chain uses TRBV29-1 and TRBJ2-3; 7 bases map to TRBD1. As DNA, the CDR3 is TGCAGCACCCGACAGGGTGCAGATACGCAGTATTTT. As protein: CSTRQGADTQYF.